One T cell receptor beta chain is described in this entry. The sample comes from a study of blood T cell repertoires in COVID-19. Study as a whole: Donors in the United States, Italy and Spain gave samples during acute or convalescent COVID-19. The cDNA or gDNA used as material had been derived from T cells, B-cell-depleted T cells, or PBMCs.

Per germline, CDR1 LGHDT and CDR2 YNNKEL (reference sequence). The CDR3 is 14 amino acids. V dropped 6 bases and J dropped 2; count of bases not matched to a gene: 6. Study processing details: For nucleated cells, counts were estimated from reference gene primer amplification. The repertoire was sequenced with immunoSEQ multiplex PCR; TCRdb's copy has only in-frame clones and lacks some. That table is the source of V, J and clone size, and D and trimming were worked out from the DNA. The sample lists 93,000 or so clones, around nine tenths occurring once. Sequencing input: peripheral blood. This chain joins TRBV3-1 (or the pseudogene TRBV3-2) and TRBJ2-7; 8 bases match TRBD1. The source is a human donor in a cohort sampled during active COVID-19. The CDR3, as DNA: TGTGCCAGCAGACCCGGACAGGGTCCCTACGAGCAGTACTTC. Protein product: CASRPGQGPYEQYF.